This TCR beta chain was found in a study of cytomegalovirus exposure and HLA in healthy donors. Study summary: A previous analysis identified fewer than 130 million unique TCR beta sequences derived from roughly 190 million T cells.

Points from the study as a whole: Three chains linked to CMV were shown in vitro to be specific for CMV antigens. Previously analyzed data showed that most TCR beta V segments were productive at a frequency of about 87% or about 30%.

PCR was performed using 60 Vbeta and 13 Jbeta primers. The table came from immunoSEQ multiplex PCR; TCRdb's copy has only in-frame clones and leaves some out. Of some 180,000 clones detected, 80% appear once; the ten largest clones hold approximately 2%. Trimming shortened V by 6 bases and J by 1 base, and 10 bases separated the two germline ends. From germline, CDR1 is MNHEY and CDR2 SMNVEV (reference sequence). The CDR3 has 13 amino acids. Regarding this clone: The antigen remains undetermined. In the same sample, other DNA sequences code for this CDR3.

Sequencing was performed on PBMCs. This sequence was found in a woman aged 25 to 39 in good health and CMV-seronegative. The chain uses TRBV27 and TRBJ2-7; a weak D match, TRBD1 (6 bases). Written as DNA, the CDR3 is TGTGCCAGCAGCCTTACAGGGTCCTACGAGCAGTACTTC. Its protein product is CASSLTGSYEQYF.